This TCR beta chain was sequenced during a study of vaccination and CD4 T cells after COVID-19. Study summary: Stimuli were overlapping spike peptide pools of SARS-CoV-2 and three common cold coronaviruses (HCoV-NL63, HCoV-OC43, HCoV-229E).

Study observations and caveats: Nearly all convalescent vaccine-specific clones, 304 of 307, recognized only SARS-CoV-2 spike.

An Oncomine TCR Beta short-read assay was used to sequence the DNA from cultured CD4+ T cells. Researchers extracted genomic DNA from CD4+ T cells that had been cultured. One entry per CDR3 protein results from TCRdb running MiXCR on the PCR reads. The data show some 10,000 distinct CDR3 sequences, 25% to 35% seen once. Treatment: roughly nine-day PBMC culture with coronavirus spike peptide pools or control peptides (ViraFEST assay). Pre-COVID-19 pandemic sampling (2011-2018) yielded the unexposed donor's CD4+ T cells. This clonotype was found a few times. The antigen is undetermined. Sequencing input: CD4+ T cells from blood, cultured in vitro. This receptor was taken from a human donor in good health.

The CDR3 DNA follows: TGTGCCAGCACTCGAGACAGGGGGGTTCAGCCCCAGCATTTT. Encoded protein: CASTRDRGVQPQHF. The rearrangement links TRBV28 to TRBJ1-5; 9 nucleotides align to TRBD1. V lost 7 bases to trimming and J lost 6 bases; unmatched junction nucleotides: 7. The CDR3 totals 14 residues. Germline assignment: CDR1 MDHEN and CDR2 SYDVKM.